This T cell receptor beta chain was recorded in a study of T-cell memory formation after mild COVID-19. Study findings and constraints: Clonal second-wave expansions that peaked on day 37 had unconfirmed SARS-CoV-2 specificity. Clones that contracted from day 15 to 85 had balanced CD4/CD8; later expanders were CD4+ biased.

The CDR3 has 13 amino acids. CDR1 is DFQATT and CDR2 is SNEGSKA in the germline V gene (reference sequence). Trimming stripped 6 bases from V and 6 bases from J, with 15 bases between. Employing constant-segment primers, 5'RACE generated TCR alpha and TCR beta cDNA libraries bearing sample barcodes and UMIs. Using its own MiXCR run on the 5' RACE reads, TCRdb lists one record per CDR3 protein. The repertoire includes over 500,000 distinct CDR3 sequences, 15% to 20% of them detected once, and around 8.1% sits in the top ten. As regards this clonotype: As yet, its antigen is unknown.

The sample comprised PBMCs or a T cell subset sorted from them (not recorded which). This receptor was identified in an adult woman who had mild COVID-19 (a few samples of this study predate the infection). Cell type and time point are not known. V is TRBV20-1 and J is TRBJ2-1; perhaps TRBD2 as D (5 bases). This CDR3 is CSAPKGGGNEQFF. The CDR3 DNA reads TGCAGTGCCCCAAAAGGAGGCGGCAATGAGCAGTTCTTC.